Described below is a single T cell receptor beta chain sequence and its context. V shed 9 bases and J shed 6 bases, with 21 bases lying between them. CDR3 length: 15 amino acids. CDR1 is MNHEY and CDR2 is SVGAGI in the germline V gene. The source of the sample is a study of PD-L1 blockade in urothelial cancer. Measured with immunoSEQ multiplex PCR; TCRdb has only the in-frame clones, and not every one. The sample has about 87,000 clones, roughly 89% seen once. The time point: pretreatment peripheral blood. The source material was PBMCs, sampled around atezolizumab (anti-PD-L1) treatment. The genes are TRBV6-5 and TRBJ2-1, with D possibly matching TRBD2 (7 bases). The clonotype originates from a man between 60 and 75 years old with urothelial cancer. The CDR3 reads CASTTTTGRGNEQFF. CDR3 sequence (DNA): TGTGCCAGTACAACCACCACAGGGAGGGGCAATGAGCAGTTCTTC.